This T cell receptor beta chain was recovered during a study of T cell responses to AZD1222 COVID-19 vaccine. The overall study: Second-dose intervals of approximately 4 or approximately 12 weeks were pooled.

Details on this clone: The antigen is undetermined.

Study-wide results and caveats: Donors were mostly white British, more females; clonal diversity possibly underestimated. Seropositive at baseline were only a handful of AZD1222 recipients.

V shed 5 bases and J shed 7 bases, with 15 bases lying between them. This CDR3 region has 15 residues. Germline V gene lookup returns CDR1 KGHSH and CDR2 LQKENI. Measured with immunoSEQ multiplex PCR; TCRdb has only the in-frame clones, and not every one. The data hold over 85,000 clones, with about 88% observed a single time. V is TRBV18 and J is TRBJ1-6, with D possibly matching TRBD1 (6 bases). The sample here was peripheral blood, taken on day 0 of AZD1222 vaccination. This TCR derives from an adult in good health. This CDR3 reads CASSANREQNSPLHF. The DNA of the CDR3 is TGTGCCAGCTCAGCAAACAGGGAGCAAAATTCACCCCTCCACTTT.